This entry features one T cell receptor (beta chain) sequence. Its antigen is undetermined. Other DNA sequences from this sample encode an identical CDR3 as well. This entry belongs to a study of beta chain features in type 1 diabetes. Study results and limitations: Shorter TCRB CDR3s, moderately but significantly so, were found in Type 1 diabetes patients in all four CD4+ subsets.

Expressed TCRB transcripts got sequenced, as all isolated RNA was reverse transcribed. The table came from immunoSEQ multiplex PCR; TCRdb's copy has only in-frame clones and leaves some out. The sample consists of approximately 170,000 clones, 7% to 9% of them appearing once. Per germline, CDR1 SGHRS and CDR2 YFSETQ. Trimming pared 4 bases from V and 1 base from J, leaving 8 bases between. CDR3 size: 13 residues. V and J are TRBV5-1 and TRBJ2-5, with a weak D call TRBD2 (7 bases). This sequence was found in a young man with type 1 diabetes. Sequencing was done on a sample of central memory CD4+ T cells from blood. The CDR3 protein is CASSAGAQETQYF. The CDR3 DNA reads as TGCGCCAGCAGCGCGGGGGCCCAAGAGACCCAGTACTTC.